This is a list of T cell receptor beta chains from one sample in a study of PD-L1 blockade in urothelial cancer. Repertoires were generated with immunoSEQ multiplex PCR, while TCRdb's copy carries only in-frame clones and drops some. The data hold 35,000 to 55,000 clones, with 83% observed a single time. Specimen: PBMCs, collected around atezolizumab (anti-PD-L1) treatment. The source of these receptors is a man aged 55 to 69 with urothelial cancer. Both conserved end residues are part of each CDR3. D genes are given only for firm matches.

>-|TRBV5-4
CASSLGARVTDTQYF
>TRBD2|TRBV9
CASSVAPLAGGSLEQFF
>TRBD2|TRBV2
CASRTSGGASTGELFF
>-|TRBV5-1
CASSFQGQETQYF
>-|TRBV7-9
CASSSYLGRQETQYF
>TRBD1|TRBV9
CASSEGGQGAWSGNTIYF
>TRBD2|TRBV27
CASSSGTNQREQYF
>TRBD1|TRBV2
CASILKPGQGGTGELFF
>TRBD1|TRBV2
CASNGYRGATNEKLFF
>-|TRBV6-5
CASSTSPLADSPLHF
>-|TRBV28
CASLRGSNNEQFF
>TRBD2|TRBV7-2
CASSFSGGVGELFF
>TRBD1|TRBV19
CASSMGDRGEKLFF
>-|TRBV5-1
CASSLGQGNWGELFF
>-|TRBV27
CASSPRGLIYEQYF
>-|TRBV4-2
CASSQDYRANEQFF
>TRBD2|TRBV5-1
CASSLDGTSLTDTQYF
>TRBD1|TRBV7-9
CASSATQGSSYNSPLHF
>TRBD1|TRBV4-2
CASSDTNRGPSEQYF
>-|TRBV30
CAWRDPGLSYEQYF
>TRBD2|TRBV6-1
CASSEGGGDTQYF
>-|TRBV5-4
CASSLDSTGELFF
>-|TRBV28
CAIQSTDTQYF
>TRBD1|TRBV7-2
CASSPVGTGAGYTF
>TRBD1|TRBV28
CASSSRTGGTDTQYF
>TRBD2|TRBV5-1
CASGLAGNTGELFF
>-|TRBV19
CASSMTGDTEAFF
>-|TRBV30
CAWSVHRQGSITEAFF
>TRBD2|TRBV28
CASSLPGLGPYNEQFF
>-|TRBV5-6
CASSGSDRSDTQYF
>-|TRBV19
CASSKQIYEQYF
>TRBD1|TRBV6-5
CASSGQGWTEAFF
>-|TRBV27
CASTTGLSGYTF
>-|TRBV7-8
CASSLGQTVSNQPQHF
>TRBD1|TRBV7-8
CASSSRQGANRAYEQYF
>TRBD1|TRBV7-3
CASSLTPAGQGHTGELFF
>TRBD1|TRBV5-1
CASSSGTDTSYEQYF
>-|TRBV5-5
CASSLGLGFMNTEAFF